One sample yielded the 9 T cell receptor beta chains listed below, sequenced in a study of Ad26.COV2.S vaccination and SARS-CoV-2 variants. Sequenced by immunoSEQ multiplex PCR; TCRdb stores in-frame clones only, minus some. Altogether 7,000 or so clones are present, 65% to 85% being singletons, with the ten largest covering roughly 28%. Material: peripheral blood, obtained after recovery from COVID-19. Receptor source: a human donor who had recovered from COVID-19.

CDR3 DNA: TGTGCCAGCAGATGGCGGAAGCGGGAGTCGAACACCGGGGAGCTGTTTTTT. It codes for CASRWRKRESNTGELFF. This chain connects TRBV6-4 to TRBJ2-2; 8 bases fit TRBD2. J gave up 0 bases and V 6 bases, and 9 bases lay outside the gene matches. Germline V CDR1 and CDR2: MRHNA, SNTAGT. The CDR3 is made up of 17 amino acids.

The chain uses TRBV7-4 and TRBJ2-1, with D uncertain. V lost 5 bases, J lost 15 bases, and 29 bases lay in between. The CDR3 sequence is 16 residues long. Germline CDR1 and CDR2: SGHVT and SQSDAQ. CDR3 residues: CASSPNLLVLWRNLFF. CDR3 DNA: TGTGCCAGCAGCCCTAACCTCCTCGTTCTTTGGCGCAATCTGTTCTTC.

The J gene is TRBJ2-1, the V gene TRBV15, with 7 positions matching TRBD2. The junction had 6 bases not matched to a gene; V was cut back by 7 bases and J by 6 bases. The CDR3 runs 13 residues. CDR1 and CDR2 from the germline V gene are LNHNV and YYDKDF (reference sequence). The CDR3 loop reads CATKTGGSNEQFF. DNA of the CDR3: TGTGCCACCAAGACGGGAGGATCCAATGAGCAGTTCTTC.

The chain uses TRBV20-1 and TRBJ1-1; D not certain. Germline values: CDR1 DFQATT, CDR2 SNEGSKA (reference sequence). The CDR3 spans 10 residues. Trimming stripped 6 bases from V and 5 bases from J, with 7 bases between. The CDR3 bases are TGCAGTGCGTGGCGAACTGAAGCTTTCTTT. Protein product: CSAWRTEAFF.

V usage is TRBV19 and J usage is TRBJ2-4, with 10 bases aligning to TRBD2. Per the germline V gene, CDR1 is LNHDA and CDR2 is SQIVND (reference sequence). With 6 bases clipped from V and 7 bases from J, the junction kept 3 bases outside the gene matches. The CDR3 runs 13 residues. This chain's CDR3 is CASRLAGSNIQYF. The CDR3, as DNA: TGTGCCAGTAGACTAGCGGGATCGAACATTCAGTACTTC. Full variable domain (remainder filled in from reference TRBV19 and TRBJ2-4): DGGITQSPKYLFRKEGQNVTLSCEQNLNHDAMYWYRQDPGQGLRLIYYSQIVNDFQKGDIAEGYSVSREKKESFPLTVTSAQKNPTAFYLCASRLAGSNIQYFGAGTRLSVL.

This clone appeared once. The CDR3, as DNA: TGTGCCAGCAGCCCCGGAAGGAATGAAAAACTGTTTTTT. This translates into CASSPGRNEKLFF. This rearrangement joins TRBV11-3 to TRBJ1-4; D gene ambiguous. V lost 5 bases and J lost 5, with 9 bases in between. Germline V gives CDR1 SGHNT, CDR2 YENEEA. This CDR3 contains 13 residues. Filled out from reference TRBV11-3 and TRBJ1-4, the complete variable domain reads EAGVVQSPRYKIIEKKQPVAFWCNPISGHNTLYWYLQNLGQGPELLIRYENEEAVDDSQLPKDRFSAERLKGVDSTLKIQPAELGDSAVYLCASSPGRNEKLFFGSGTQLSVL.

The chain recombines TRBV29-1 with TRBJ2-5; 7 bases map to TRBD2. The CDR3 consists of 13 residues. Germline values: CDR1 SQVTM, CDR2 ANQGSEA. V gave up 4 bases and J gave up 7 bases; unmatched junction bases: 9. This chain's CDR3 is CSVGTRTPGTQYF. The CDR3 region has the DNA TGCAGCGTTGGGACTAGAACACCGGGGACCCAGTACTTC.

This clone has only one observation. The genes are TRBV3-1 (or the pseudogene TRBV3-2) and TRBJ2-7, with 10 bases identical to TRBD1. Germline V gene data show CDR1 as LGHDT and CDR2 as YNNKEL (reference sequence). Trimming removed 8 bases from V and 10 bases from J; junction bases left unmatched: 11. The CDR3 extends over 13 amino acids. The CDR3 DNA is TGTGCCAGCGGCTACCGGGACAGGGGTTATCAGTACTTC. Amino acids: CASGYRDRGYQYF.

The sample holds one count of this clone. The genes are TRBV4-3 and TRBJ2-4; D is perhaps TRBD1 (5 bases). This CDR3 has 13 residues. CDR1 and CDR2 (germline): LGHNA, YSLEER. V was shortened by 1 base and J by 9 bases, with 10 bases between the two germline ends. CDR3 in amino acids: CASSQGTLAIQYF. The CDR3 nucleotides read TGCGCCAGCAGCCAAGGGACATTAGCCATTCAGTACTTC.